Following are 20 T cell receptor beta chains from one sample sequenced in a study of T-cell reconstitution after alpha-beta-depleted transplantation in children. Unique molecular identifiers tagged the TCRbeta library. A single record per CDR3 protein comes from TCRdb applying MiXCR to the PCR reads. This sample yields about 420,000 distinct CDR3 sequences, of which about a sixth are seen a single time; 29% belongs to the top ten. Sequenced here: PBMCs, mostly from graft donor cells, sampled 360 days after TCRalphabeta/CD19-depleted stem cell transplant. These receptors were collected from a boy younger than two who had a stem cell transplant for Wiskott-Aldrich syndrome, so the T cells may come from the graft donor.

In its sample, this clonotype was seen a few times. The V and J genes are TRBV12-3 or TRBV12-4 and TRBJ2-3; perhaps D is TRBD1 or TRBD2 (5 bases each). This CDR3 spans 15 amino acids. Trimming took off 7 bases at V and 2 bases at J, with 16 bases between the two ends. This chain's CDR3 is CASTGTTKSTDTQYF. In DNA, the CDR3 is TGTGCCAGCACTGGGACCACCAAGTCCACAGATACGCAGTATTTT.

The V gene is TRBV11-2, the J gene TRBJ2-3; D ambiguous. Germline CDR1 and CDR2: SGHAT and FQNNGV. The CDR3 sequence is 15 residues long. V lost 3 bases and J lost 1, with 11 bases in between. The CDR3: CASSFRTARTDTQYF. The CDR3 region has the DNA TGTGCCAGCAGCTTCAGGACCGCCCGCACAGATACGCAGTATTTT.

This clonotype was detected only a few times. The gene calls are TRBV4-1 and TRBJ2-1; 11 bases line up with TRBD2. The J segment lost 2 bases and the V segment lost 1 base, leaving 4 bases of the junction unmatched. This CDR3 has 17 residues. In germline, CDR1 is MGHRA, CDR2 YSYEKL. Here the CDR3 reads CASSQVRLAGTYNEQFF. The DNA of the CDR3 is TGCGCCAGCAGCCAAGTCCGACTAGCGGGAACCTACAATGAGCAGTTCTTC.

J is TRBJ2-1 and V is TRBV27; TRBD2 matches at 9 bases. Trimming cost V 8 bases and J 8 bases; bases outside gene matches: 16. This CDR3 has 16 residues. Germline V gives CDR1 MNHEY, CDR2 SMNVEV (reference sequence). In DNA form, the CDR3 reads TGTGCCAGCTCCCCAGTAGAGACTAGCGGTGGGGATGAGCAGTTCTTC. Residues: CASSPVETSGGDEQFF.

There are a few counts of this clonotype. J is TRBJ2-7 and V is TRBV11-3; the D gene is possibly TRBD1 (5 bases). V lost 4 bases and J lost 3, with 13 bases in between. From germline, CDR1 is SGHNT and CDR2 YENEEA. The CDR3 is 14 amino acids. CDR3 protein: CASSSRQKFYEQYF. The CDR3, as DNA: TGTGCCAGCAGCTCCAGACAGAAATTCTACGAGCAGTACTTC.

This clonotype occurred a few times. V is TRBV24-1 and J is TRBJ1-2; 8 nucleotides align to TRBD1. V was pared by 4 bases and J by 4 bases, with 4 bases of the junction left unmatched. The CDR3 has 14 residues. Germline CDR1 reads KGHDR; CDR2 reads SFDVKD. The DNA for the CDR3 is TGTGCCACCAGTGACATCGACAGGGGCTATGGCTACACCTTC. Amino acids: CATSDIDRGYGYTF.

The J gene is TRBJ2-1, the V gene TRBV5-1; D not certain. This CDR3 is 15 amino acids long. Trimming pared 3 bases from V and 6 bases from J, leaving 16 bases between. Germline V gene data show CDR1 as SGHRS and CDR2 as YFSETQ. This CDR3 reads CASSSLLGSINEQFF. Here the CDR3 DNA reads TGCGCCAGCAGCTCCCTTTTGGGAAGCATCAATGAGCAGTTCTTC. Drawing the rest from reference TRBV5-1 and TRBJ2-1, the complete variable domain is KAGVTQTPRYLIKTRGQQVTLSCSPISGHRSVSWYQQTPGQGLQFLFEYFSETQRNKGNFPGRFSGRQFSNSRSEMNVSTLELGDSALYLCASSSLLGSINEQFFGPGTRLTVL.

This clonotype was observed a handful of times. The rearrangement uses TRBV29-1 and TRBJ2-3; the match to TRBD1 covers 8 bases. J was trimmed by 3 bases and V by 4 bases; bases with no gene match: 9. This CDR3 is built from 15 residues. CDR1 is SQVTM, CDR2 ANQGSEA, per germline. The CDR3 DNA is TGCAGCGTTGCCCTGGACAGGGTTCGGACAGATACGCAGTATTTT. Protein product: CSVALDRVRTDTQYF.

This clonotype has more than one count but fewer than ten. V is TRBV11-2 and J is TRBJ2-2; no reliable D call. Looked up from germline, CDR1 is SGHAT and CDR2 is FQNNGV. Trimming cost V 0 bases and J 7 bases, with 21 bases left between them. The CDR3 loop spans 18 amino acids. CDR3 loop: CASSLEVWSKRGYGELFF. The CDR3 nucleotides are TGTGCCAGCAGCTTAGAGGTTTGGAGCAAAAGAGGTTACGGGGAGCTGTTTTTT.

This clonotype appeared a few times. The V and J genes are TRBV5-5 and TRBJ2-1; 8 nucleotides match TRBD2. The V gene's germline CDR1 is SGHKS and CDR2 YYEKEE (reference sequence). J lost 4 bases, V lost 7 bases, and 7 bases had no gene match. CDR3 length: 14 amino acids. CDR3 coding DNA: TGTGCCAGCGCCCGGGCGGGGGGATACAATGAGCAGTTCTTC. It translates to CASARAGGYNEQFF.

The chain employs TRBV29-1 and TRBJ2-5; 13 bases map to TRBD2. There are 15 residues in the CDR3. J gave up 5 bases and V 5 bases, and 8 bases lay outside the gene matches. The germline V gene has CDR1 SQVTM and CDR2 ANQGSEA. CDR3 coding DNA: TGCAGCGTTTCACTAGCGGGGGGGCGGGAGGAGACCCAGTACTTC. This translates into CSVSLAGGREETQYF.

This clonotype was observed at least ten times. The rearrangement uses TRBV12-3 or TRBV12-4 and TRBJ2-4; D is ambiguous. V lost 5 bases and J 6 bases, leaving 11 bases between the germline ends. The CDR3 consists of 13 residues. The CDR3 reads CASSTSTANIQYF. CDR3 in DNA: TGTGCCAGCAGTACCTCGACGGCAAACATTCAGTACTTC.

In this sample, this clonotype turned up a few times. The chain recombines TRBV15 with TRBJ2-3; 7 positions match TRBD1. CDR1 LNHNV and CDR2 YYDKDF come from the germline V gene (reference sequence). CDR3 length equals 17 residues. Germline trimming cut 0 bases from V and 7 bases from J; bases unmatched to any gene: 13. The CDR3 sequence: CATSRDPLRGSNYTQYF. In nucleotides, the CDR3 is TGTGCCACCAGCAGAGATCCCCTCAGGGGGAGTAATTATACGCAGTATTTT.

There are a few counts of this clonotype. J is TRBJ2-7 and V is TRBV5-1; D assignment may be TRBD1 or TRBD2 (5 bases each). The CDR3 loop spans 14 amino acids. Germline values: CDR1 SGHRS, CDR2 YFSETQ. With 0 bases removed from V and 5 bases from J, the gap between germline ends came to 12 bases. Here the CDR3 DNA reads TGCGCCAGCAGCTTGGCCGAGGGGATACACGAGCAGTACTTC. Translated: CASSLAEGIHEQYF.

Ten or more counts support this clonotype. The gene calls are TRBV29-1 and TRBJ2-1; TRBD2 aligns across 11 bases. The junction had 9 bases not matched to a gene; V was cut back by 3 bases and J by 8 bases. CDR1 is SQVTM, CDR2 ANQGSEA, per germline. This CDR3 has 15 residues. Written as DNA, the CDR3 is TGCAGCGTTGAGCTTCTAGCGGGAGGCCGGTATGAGCAGTTCTTC. The encoded protein is CSVELLAGGRYEQFF.

This clonotype was counted only a few times. This sequence joins TRBV4-1 and TRBJ2-7, with a weak D call TRBD2 (6 bases). V was cut by 4 bases and J by 7 bases, with 17 bases left in between. The CDR3 is made up of 14 amino acids. Per the germline V gene, CDR1 is MGHRA and CDR2 is YSYEKL. The CDR3 sequence: CASSRRDEGGEQYF. Here the CDR3 DNA reads TGCGCCAGCAGCCGTAGGGACGAAGGAGGGGAGCAGTACTTC.

The chain couples TRBV20-1 to TRBJ2-1; 7 bases line up with TRBD2. The V gene end was trimmed by 0 bases and the J gene end by 4 bases; junction bases not matched to a gene: 9. The length of the CDR3 is 16 residues. Germline loops: CDR1 DFQATT, CDR2 SNEGSKA (reference sequence). CDR3 amino acids: CSARDGGRSLYNEQFF. CDR3 bases: TGCAGTGCTAGAGACGGGGGGAGGTCTTTATACAATGAGCAGTTCTTC.

This chain connects TRBV20-1 to TRBJ1-1; D might be TRBD1 (5 bases). The CDR3 covers 14 residues. The germline gives CDR1 DFQATT, CDR2 SNEGSKA (reference sequence). Trimming shortened V by 2 bases and J by 0 bases, and 10 bases separated the two germline ends. CDR3: CSARSSGLNTEAFF. The CDR3 nucleotides are TGCAGTGCTAGAAGTTCAGGGTTGAACACTGAAGCTTTCTTT.

The rearrangement links TRBV6-5 to TRBJ2-7; 10 positions agree with TRBD2. This CDR3 contains 15 residues. V trimming: 0 bases; J trimming: 8 bases; junction bases outside the gene matches: 7. The V gene's germline CDR1 is MNHEY and CDR2 SVGAGI. Written as DNA, the CDR3 is TGTGCCAGCAGTTACTCGGGACTAGCGTCTCCGAAGCAGTACTTC. Its translation is CASSYSGLASPKQYF.

The table lists this clonotype with a few counts. The chain has TRBV9 and TRBJ2-1, with D unclear. Trimming cost V 0 bases and J 8 bases, with 9 bases left between them. Germline CDR1 reads SGDLS; CDR2 reads YYNGEE. This CDR3 is 13 amino acids long. CDR3 sequence (DNA): TGTGCCAGCAGCGTAGGAGTACGGGATGAGCAGTTCTTC. Translating it yields CASSVGVRDEQFF.